This T cell receptor beta chain was recovered during a study of PD-L1 blockade in urothelial cancer. Study in general: Specimens of blood held a median count of roughly 130,000 T cells.

The time point denotes: pretreatment peripheral blood. The CDR3 extends over 15 amino acids. Looked up from germline, CDR1 is SNHLY and CDR2 is FYNNEI. V was cut by 9 bases and J by 0 bases, with 17 bases left in between. Some clones are missing from TCRdb's copy, which holds only in-frame ones; the method was immunoSEQ multiplex PCR. Of around 43,000 clones in the sample, roughly 90% are singletons; the top ten hold around a quarter. The sample was PBMCs, taken around atezolizumab (anti-PD-L1) treatment. V usage is TRBV2 and J usage is TRBJ2-5, with a tentative D call TRBD2 (5 bases). This TCR was sampled from a donor aged 40 or older with urothelial cancer. The CDR3 region has the DNA TGTGCCAGTCGGGGTGGTTCATCAAACCAAGAGACCCAGTACTTC. Translated, it gives CASRGGSSNQETQYF.